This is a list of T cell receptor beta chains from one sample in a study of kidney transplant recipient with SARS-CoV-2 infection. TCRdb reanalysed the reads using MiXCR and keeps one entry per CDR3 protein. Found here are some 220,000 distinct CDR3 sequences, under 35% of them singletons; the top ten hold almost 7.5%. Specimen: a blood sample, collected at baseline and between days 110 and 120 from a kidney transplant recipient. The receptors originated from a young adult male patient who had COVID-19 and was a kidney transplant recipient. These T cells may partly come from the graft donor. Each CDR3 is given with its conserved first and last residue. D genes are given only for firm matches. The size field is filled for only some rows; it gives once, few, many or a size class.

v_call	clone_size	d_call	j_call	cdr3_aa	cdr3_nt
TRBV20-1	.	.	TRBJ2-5	CSATTGSQETQYF	TGCAGTGCTACGACAGGAAGCCAAGAGACCCAGTACTTC
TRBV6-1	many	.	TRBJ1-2	CASSHRVSMRKTYGYTF	TGTGCCAGCAGTCACCGGGTCTCTATGCGAAAGACCTATGGCTACACCTTC
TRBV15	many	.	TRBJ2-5	CATSRDGQGRETQYF	TGTGCCACCAGCAGAGATGGGCAGGGCAGAGAGACCCAGTACTTC
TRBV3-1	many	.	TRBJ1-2	CASSVHGTLRKTYGYTF	TGTGCCAGCAGCGTTCATGGCACCCTTCGAAAGACCTATGGCTACACCTTC
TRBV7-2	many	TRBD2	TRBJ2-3	CASSQTSGRADTQYF	TGTGCCAGCAGCCAGACTAGCGGGAGGGCCGATACGCAGTATTTT
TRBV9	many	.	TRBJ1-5	CASSVAGTYQPQHF	TGTGCCAGCAGCGTAGCAGGGACGTATCAGCCCCAGCATTTT
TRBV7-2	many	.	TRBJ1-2	CASSPGAYGYTF	TGTGCCAGCAGCCCTGGTGCCTATGGCTACACCTTC
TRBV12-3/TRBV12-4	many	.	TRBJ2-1	CASSTPGLRGRDEQFF	TGTGCCAGCAGTACCCCGGGACTTCGTGGAAGGGATGAGCAGTTCTTC
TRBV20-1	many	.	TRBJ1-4	CSARDVYRLFF	TGCAGTGCTAGAGATGTTTACCGACTGTTTTTT
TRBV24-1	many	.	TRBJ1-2	CATSYGVSTRKTYGYTF	TGTGCCACCAGTTATGGGGTTAGTACCAGAAAGACCTATGGCTACACCTTC
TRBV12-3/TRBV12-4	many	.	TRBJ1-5	CASSLYTEAQPQHF	TGTGCCAGCAGTTTATACACGGAAGCACAGCCCCAGCATTTT
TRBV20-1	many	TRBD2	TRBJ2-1	CSAPGLADSYNEQFF	TGCAGTGCGCCGGGACTAGCGGACTCCTACAATGAGCAGTTCTTC
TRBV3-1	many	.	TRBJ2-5	CASSQKDPISFSETQYF	TGTGCCAGCAGCCAAAAGGATCCCATTTCTTTCTCTGAGACCCAGTACTTC
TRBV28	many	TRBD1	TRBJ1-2	CASRHRDRGSYTF	TGTGCCAGCAGGCACCGGGACAGGGGAAGCTACACCTTC
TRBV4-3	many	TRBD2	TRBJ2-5	CASSLGTSSETQYF	TGCGCCAGCAGCCTCGGGACTAGTTCGGAGACCCAGTACTTC
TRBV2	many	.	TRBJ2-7	CASLVRPLNPEQYF	TGTGCCAGCTTGGTCAGGCCCCTAAACCCCGAGCAGTACTTC
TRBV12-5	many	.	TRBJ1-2	CASGSMSLQGKTYGYTF	TGTGCTAGTGGTAGCATGTCTTTGCAGGGAAAGACCTATGGCTACACCTTC
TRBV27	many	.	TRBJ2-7	CASSLSPGSYEQYF	TGTGCCAGCAGTTTATCTCCAGGGTCCTACGAGCAGTACTTC
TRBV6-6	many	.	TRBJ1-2	CASSHMGGGRKTYGYTF	TGTGCCAGCAGTCACATGGGAGGTGGGAGAAAGACCTATGGCTACACCTTC
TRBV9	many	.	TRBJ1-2	CASVFSYSRKTYGYTF	TGTGCCAGCGTATTCTCGTACTCAAGAAAGACCTATGGCTACACCTTC
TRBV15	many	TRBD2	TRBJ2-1	CATSRATSGGRNEQFF	TGTGCCACCAGCAGAGCGACTAGCGGGGGGAGGAATGAGCAGTTCTTC
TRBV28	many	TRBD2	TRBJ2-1	CASSGPGLLNEQFF	TGTGCCAGCAGTGGACCGGGACTACTCAATGAGCAGTTCTTC
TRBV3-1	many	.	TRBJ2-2	CASSLPGPISGLTGELFF	TGTGCCAGCAGCCTCCCAGGTCCCATTTCAGGCTTGACCGGGGAGCTGTTTTTT
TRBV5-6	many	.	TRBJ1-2	CASATVNSRKTYGYTF	TGTGCCAGCGCGACAGTCAATAGTCGAAAGACCTATGGCTACACCTTC
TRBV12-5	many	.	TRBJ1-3	CASGLIGSRSGNTIYF	TGTGCTAGTGGTTTGATTGGGTCCCGCTCTGGAAACACCATATATTTT
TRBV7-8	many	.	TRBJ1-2	CASSGGGFTRKTYGYTF	TGTGCCAGCAGCGGAGGGGGGTTTACCCGAAAGACCTATGGCTACACCTTC
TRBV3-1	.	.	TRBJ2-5	CANSARDPISFSETQYF	TGTGCCAACAGCGCCCGAGATCCCATTTCTTTCTCTGAGACCCAGTACTTC
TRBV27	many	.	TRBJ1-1	CASSGIPGSMNTEAFF	TGTGCCAGCAGTGGGATTCCGGGGTCGATGAACACTGAAGCTTTCTTT
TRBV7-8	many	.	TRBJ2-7	CASSFVQGYEQYF	TGTGCCAGCAGCTTTGTGCAGGGCTACGAGCAGTACTTC
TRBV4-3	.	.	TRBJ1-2	CASSAIGGRRKTYGYTF	TGCGCCAGCAGCGCAATTGGAGGACGTCGAAAGACCTATGGCTACACCTTC
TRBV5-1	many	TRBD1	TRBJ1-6	CASSLQGQADNNSPLHF	TGCGCCAGCAGCTTACAGGGACAGGCGGATAATAATTCACCCCTCCACTTT
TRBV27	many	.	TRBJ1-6	CASSPREGAPLHF	TGTGCCAGCAGTCCAAGGGAGGGGGCACCCCTCCACTTT
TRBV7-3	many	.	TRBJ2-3	CASSLGGLTDTQYF	TGTGCCAGCAGCTTAGGGGGGCTGACAGATACGCAGTATTTT
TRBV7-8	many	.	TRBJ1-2	CASSLRTFTRKTYGYTF	TGTGCCAGCAGCCTACGGACGTTTACCCGAAAGACCTATGGCTACACCTTC
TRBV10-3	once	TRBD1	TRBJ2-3	CAISESSVEQGADTQYF	TGTGCCATCAGTGAGTCTAGCGTGGAACAGGGGGCAGATACGCAGTATTTT
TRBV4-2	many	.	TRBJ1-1	CASSQAGTPNTEAFF	TGTGCCAGCAGCCAAGCCGGGACACCGAACACTGAAGCTTTCTTT
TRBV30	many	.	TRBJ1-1	CAWNLGLVKAFF	TGTGCCTGGAACCTAGGCCTGGTGAAGGCTTTCTTT
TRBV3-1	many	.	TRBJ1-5	CAAGLLNQPQHF	TGTGCCGCGGGGCTCCTAAATCAGCCCCAGCATTTT
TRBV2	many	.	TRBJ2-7	CASTQRPTYEQYF	TGTGCCAGCACCCAACGGCCAACCTACGAGCAGTACTTC